Sequencing of this T cell receptor (beta chain) was carried out in a study of shared clonotypes between healthy human individuals. The germline gives CDR1 SEHNR, CDR2 FQNEAQ (reference sequence). The CDR3 loop spans 13 amino acids. V was pared by 6 bases and J by 6 bases, with 6 bases of the junction left unmatched. Assay used: immunoSEQ multiplex PCR; TCRdb lists only in-frame clones, some missing. The sample yields approximately 810,000 clones, 92% seen once. Naive CD8 cells comprised CD45RO-negative, CCR7-positively selected cells, excluding terminally differentiated effector memory CD45RA+ cells.

This receptor was obtained from a man aged 25-40 years in good health. Sequenced sample: naive CD8+ T cells sorted from blood. The rearrangement uses TRBV7-9 and TRBJ2-3; TRBD1 aligns across 7 bases. In nucleotides, the CDR3 is TGTGCCAGCAGTCCCAGGGGGTGGGATACGCAGTATTTT. Translated: CASSPRGWDTQYF.